This TCR beta chain was retrieved from a study of T-cell reconstitution after alpha-beta-depleted transplantation in children. Notes on the study in general: The origin of alpha-beta T cells about two months after transplant was reportedly several hundred expanded graft clones. Newly produced T cells mostly accounted for T-cell counts and diversity one year post-transplant. Some patients showed high day-60 TCRbeta diversity, which derived from surviving recipient T cells and thymic progenitors.

A TCRbeta library incorporating unique molecular identifiers was prepared. One entry per CDR3 protein, called by TCRdb with MiXCR from the PCR reads. This repertoire shows about 510,000 distinct CDR3 sequences, about an eighth found once; its top ten account for about 14%. The CDR3 sequence is 14 residues long. Germline assignment: CDR1 DFQATT and CDR2 SNEGSKA (reference sequence). The junction had 15 bases not matched to a gene; V was cut back by 2 bases and J by 12 bases. This clonotype was seen just once. Its specificity is unknown. The source material was PBMCs, mostly from graft donor cells, sampled 180 days after TCRalphabeta/CD19-depleted stem cell transplant. The receptor was derived from a female patient aged 2-9 years who had a stem cell transplant for aplastic anemia, so the T cells may come from the graft donor. This chain joins TRBV20-1 and TRBJ1-2, with 7 bases lining up with TRBD1. The chain's CDR3 is CSARTLTGTRGDTF. The DNA for the CDR3 is TGCAGTGCTAGAACCCTGACAGGGACGAGAGGCGACACCTTC.